This TCR beta chain is drawn from a study of T cells in Graves' hyperthyroidism and ophthalmopathy. Whole-study findings and limits: Most thyroid clonotypes expanded above 0.001 appeared in blood too.

RNA transcripts provided the source from which TCR beta CDR3 regions were amplified. With the HTBI primer set, the TCR CDR3 went through a first round of RT-PCR. Using its own MiXCR run on the multiplex PCR reads, TCRdb lists one record per CDR3 protein. The sample contains a few hundred thousand distinct CDR3 sequences, roughly 46% of which appear only once. CDR1 SNHLY and CDR2 FYNNEI come from the germline V gene. The germline V and J ends were trimmed by 5 bases and 0 bases, with 17 bases remaining between them. CDR3 length equals 18 residues. As regards this clonotype: Its antigen remains unidentified.

The specimen was peripheral blood or thyroid tissue (not recorded which). The rearrangement uses TRBV2 and TRBJ2-6; TRBD2 might be the D (6 bases). This clonotype was obtained from a woman aged 18-30 years with Graves' hyperthyroidism. This chain's CDR3 is CASSFLGLPSSGANVLTF. The CDR3 nucleotides read TGTGCCAGCAGTTTCCTGGGACTGCCGAGCTCTGGGGCCAACGTCCTGACTTTC.